The sequence of this T cell receptor beta chain was determined in a study of OX40 agonist ivuxolimab in advanced cancers. About the study: Partial responses were seen in three patients, one with hepatocellular carcinoma and two with cutaneous melanoma.

Study-level results: Partial responders at 0.1-3.0 mg/kg showed near-lowest clonal expansion. In the 0.1 to 3.0 mg/kg range, CD4+ and CD8+ blood T cells had expanded clonally by week 6.

Blood sampling took place at baseline, cycle 4 day 1, and cycle 7 day 1. As regards this clone: Its antigen is unknown.

The repertoire was sequenced with immunoSEQ multiplex PCR; TCRdb's copy has only in-frame clones and lacks some. The repertoire consists of about 55,000 clones, with roughly 82% occurring once and the leading ten covering 3% to 4.5%. The CDR3 covers 14 residues. Germline CDR1 reads SNHLY; CDR2 reads FYNNEI. Germline trimming cut 1 base from V and 7 bases from J; bases unmatched to any gene: 6. The sequencing used CD4+ or CD8+ T cells sorted from blood, collected in a trial of the OX40 agonist ivuxolimab. This receptor was taken from an adult with an advanced solid tumor such as melanoma, head and neck, liver or kidney cancer. The chain is built from TRBV2 and TRBJ1-1; TRBD1 agrees at 7 bases. This CDR3 is CASSEVGTAGEAFF. CDR3 nucleotide sequence: TGTGCCAGCAGTGAAGTTGGGACAGCGGGTGAAGCTTTCTTT.